Below are 11 T cell receptor beta chains sequenced from a single sample in a study of cytomegalovirus exposure and HLA in healthy donors (dated by TCRdb to the late 2010s). Preparation of the library involved the immunoSEQ multiplex PCR assay. A mixture of 60 forward primers for TCR Vbeta segments and 13 reverse primers for TCR Jbeta segments was used in the multiplex PCR. What TCRdb holds here is the immuneACCESS table cut down to in-frame rearrangements. Part of the clones is not present; checked against another copy, under half of the missing clones reflect an unresolved V gene, and the others are unexplained. The sample table shows 200,000 or so clones, and more than 60% are seen once. The biggest ten clones account for approximately 1.5% of the sample. The material sequenced was PBMCs. These receptor sequences come from a man aged 45 to 65 in good health and CMV-seronegative.

The chain uses TRBV7-8 and TRBJ2-7, with 8 bases lining up with TRBD1. This CDR3 spans 15 amino acids. Germline-derived CDR1 and CDR2 are SGHVS and FQNEAQ. V lost 8 bases and J lost 6; bases outside the gene matches: 15. Here the CDR3 reads CASCWRTGSSCEQYF. CDR3 sequence (DNA): TGTGCCAGCTGCTGGCGGACAGGGAGTTCATGCGAGCAGTACTTC.

V usage is TRBV10-3 and J usage is TRBJ2-3; D is perhaps TRBD2 (6 bases). This CDR3 spans 12 amino acids. The V and J ends lost 6 bases and 3 bases respectively, with 7 bases between them. The germline CDR1 and CDR2 sequences are ENHRY and SYGVKD. The CDR3 DNA is TGTGCCATCAGCCGGGGGACAGATACGCAGTATTTT. Translating it yields CAISRGTDTQYF.

The J gene is TRBJ1-2, the V gene TRBV28; the D is unclear. Per the germline V gene, CDR1 is MDHEN and CDR2 is SYDVKM. The V and J ends lost 4 bases and 4 bases respectively, with 10 bases between them. CDR3 length: 13 residues. DNA of the CDR3: TGTGCCAGCAGTTCCCCCCACGGCTATGGCTACACCTTC. Amino acids: CASSSPHGYGYTF.

Regarding this clone: A junction boundary mismatches the germline segment, possibly from a read error. V gene TRBV7-9 combines with J gene TRBJ1-1, with D maybe TRBD1 (6 bases). This CDR3 is built from 16 residues. From germline, CDR1 is SEHNR and CDR2 FQNEAQ (reference sequence). This CDR3 reads CSSSYRVLGMNTEAFF. Here the CDR3 DNA reads TGTTCCAGCAGCTACAGGGTTCTGGGTATGAACACTGAAGCTTTCTTT.

V gene TRBV7-9 combines with J gene TRBJ1-4; D gene ambiguous. Germline loops: CDR1 SEHNR, CDR2 FQNEAQ (reference sequence). V dropped 3 bases and J dropped 4 bases, with 15 bases sitting between them. The CDR3 is made up of 16 amino acids. The CDR3: CASSLGSGLDNEKLFF. The CDR3 DNA sequence: TGTGCCAGCAGCTTGGGCAGTGGTCTGGATAATGAAAAACTGTTTTTT.

This chain connects TRBV9 to TRBJ2-7; D possibly corresponds to TRBD2 (6 bases). Germline V lookup: CDR1 SGDLS, CDR2 YYNGEE. The CDR3 covers 14 residues. V lost 3 bases and J 6 bases, leaving 16 bases between the germline ends. The CDR3 reads CASSASGTSFEQYF. The CDR3 DNA follows: TGTGCCAGCAGCGCGAGCGGAACTAGCTTCGAGCAGTACTTC.

This clone appeared once. This sequence joins TRBV30 and TRBJ1-4, with D hard to call. V lost 3 bases and J 5 bases, leaving 13 bases between the germline ends. Germline V gene data show CDR1 as GTSNPN and CDR2 as SVGIG (reference sequence). CDR3 size: 14 residues. This CDR3 reads CAWRRFRENEKLFF. DNA of the CDR3: TGTGCCTGGAGACGGTTCCGGGAGAATGAAAAACTGTTTTTT.

The V and J genes are TRBV2 and TRBJ1-5, with TRBD1 identical over 10 bases. V was pared by 6 bases and J by 7 bases, with 6 bases of the junction left unmatched. Per the germline V gene, CDR1 is SNHLY and CDR2 is FYNNEI. The CDR3 has 14 amino acids. CDR3 residues: CASSLGDRGQPQHF. As DNA, the CDR3 is TGTGCCAGCAGCCTCGGGGACAGGGGACAGCCCCAGCATTTT.

The chain links TRBV7-3 to TRBJ2-1; D unclear. Germline CDR1 is SGHTA and CDR2 is FQGTGA. This CDR3 is 14 amino acids long. V was clipped by 1 base and J by 7 bases, with 11 bases between them. The CDR3: CASSLNGVVNEQFF. The CDR3 DNA follows: TGTGCCAGCAGCTTAAACGGAGTAGTAAATGAGCAGTTCTTC.

The chain recombines TRBV7-9 with TRBJ2-1; D possibly corresponds to TRBD2 (7 bases). Trimming cost V 3 bases and J 6 bases, with 18 bases left between them. CDR3 length: 16 residues. Germline CDR1 is SEHNR and CDR2 is FQNEAQ (reference sequence). The DNA for the CDR3 is TGTGCCAGCAGCTTGAGGGGGGCGGGAGTGGCCAATGAGCAGTTCTTC. Translated, it gives CASSLRGAGVANEQFF.

The chain carries TRBV6-1 and TRBJ2-2, with a possible D match to TRBD1 (6 bases). Germline CDR1 is MNHNS and CDR2 is SASEGT. V lost 2 bases, J lost 4 bases, and 8 bases lay in between. The CDR3 runs 14 residues. The CDR3 loop is CASSETGTTGELFF. Written as DNA, the CDR3 is TGTGCCAGCAGTGAAACAGGGACCACCGGGGAGCTGTTTTTT.